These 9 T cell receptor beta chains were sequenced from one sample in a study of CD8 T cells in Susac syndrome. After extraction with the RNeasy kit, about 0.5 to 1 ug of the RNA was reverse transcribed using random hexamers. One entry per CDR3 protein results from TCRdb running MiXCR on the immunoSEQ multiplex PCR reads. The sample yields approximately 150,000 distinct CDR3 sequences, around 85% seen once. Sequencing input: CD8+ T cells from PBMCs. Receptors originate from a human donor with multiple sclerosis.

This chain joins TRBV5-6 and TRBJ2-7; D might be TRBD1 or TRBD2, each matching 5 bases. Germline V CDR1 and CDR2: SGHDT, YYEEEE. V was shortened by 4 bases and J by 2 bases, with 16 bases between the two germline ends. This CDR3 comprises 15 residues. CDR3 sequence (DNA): TGTGCCAGCAGCGTTTTCAGGGAGATCGCCTACGAGCAGTACTTC. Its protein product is CASSVFREIAYEQYF.

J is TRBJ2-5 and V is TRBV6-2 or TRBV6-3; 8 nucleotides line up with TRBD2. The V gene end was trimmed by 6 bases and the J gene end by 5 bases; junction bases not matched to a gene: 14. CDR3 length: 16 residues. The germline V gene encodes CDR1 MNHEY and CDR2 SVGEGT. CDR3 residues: CASSQASGSAPETQYF. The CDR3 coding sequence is TGTGCCAGCAGCCAAGCGAGCGGGAGCGCCCCGGAGACCCAGTACTTC.

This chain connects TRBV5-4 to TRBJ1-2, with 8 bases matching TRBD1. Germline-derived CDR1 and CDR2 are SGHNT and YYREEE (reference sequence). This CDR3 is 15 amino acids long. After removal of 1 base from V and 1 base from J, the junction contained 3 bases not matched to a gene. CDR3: CASSLMDRVNYGYTF. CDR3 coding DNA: TGTGCCAGCAGCTTGATGGACAGGGTTAACTATGGCTACACCTTC.

CDR3 residues: CASSLSAKAHGELFF. CDR3 sequence (DNA): TGTGCCAGCAGCTTGTCTGCCAAGGCTCACGGGGAGCTGTTTTTT. The chain employs TRBV5-6 and TRBJ2-2; unclear D gene. This CDR3 region has 15 residues. V was trimmed by 1 base and J by 7 bases, leaving 14 bases between them. Per the germline V gene, CDR1 is SGHDT and CDR2 is YYEEEE.

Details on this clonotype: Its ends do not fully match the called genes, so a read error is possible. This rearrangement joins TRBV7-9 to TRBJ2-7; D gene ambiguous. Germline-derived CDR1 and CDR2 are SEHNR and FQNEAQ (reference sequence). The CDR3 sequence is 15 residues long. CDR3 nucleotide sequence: TGTGCCGGCAGCTCCCCAGACAATCCTTACTACGAGCAGTACTTC. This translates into CAGSSPDNPYYEQYF.

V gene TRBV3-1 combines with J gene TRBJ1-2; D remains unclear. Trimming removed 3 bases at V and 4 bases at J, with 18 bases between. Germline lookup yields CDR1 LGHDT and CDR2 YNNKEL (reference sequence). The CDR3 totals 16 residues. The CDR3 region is CASSHRSVSRPYGYTF. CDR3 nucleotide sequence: TGTGCCAGCAGCCATCGATCCGTAAGCCGCCCCTATGGCTACACCTTC.

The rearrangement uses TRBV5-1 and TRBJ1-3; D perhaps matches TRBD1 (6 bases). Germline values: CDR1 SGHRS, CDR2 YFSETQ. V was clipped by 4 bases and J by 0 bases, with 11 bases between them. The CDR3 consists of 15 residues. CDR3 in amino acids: CASSAQGSSGNTIYF. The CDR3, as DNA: TGCGCCAGCAGCGCGCAGGGGAGCTCTGGAAACACCATATATTTT.

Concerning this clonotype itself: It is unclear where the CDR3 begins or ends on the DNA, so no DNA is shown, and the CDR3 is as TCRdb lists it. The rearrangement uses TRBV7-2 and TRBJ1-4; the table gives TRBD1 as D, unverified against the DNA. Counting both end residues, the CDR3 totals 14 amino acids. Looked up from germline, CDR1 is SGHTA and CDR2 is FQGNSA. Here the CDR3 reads CASSRDWAAKNCFF.

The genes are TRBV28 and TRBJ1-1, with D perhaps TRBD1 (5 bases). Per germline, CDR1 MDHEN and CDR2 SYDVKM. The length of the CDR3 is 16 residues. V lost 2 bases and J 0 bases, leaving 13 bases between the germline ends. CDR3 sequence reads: CASSLGRDQLNTEAFF. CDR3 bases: TGTGCCAGCAGTTTAGGAAGGGACCAACTGAACACTGAAGCTTTCTTT.